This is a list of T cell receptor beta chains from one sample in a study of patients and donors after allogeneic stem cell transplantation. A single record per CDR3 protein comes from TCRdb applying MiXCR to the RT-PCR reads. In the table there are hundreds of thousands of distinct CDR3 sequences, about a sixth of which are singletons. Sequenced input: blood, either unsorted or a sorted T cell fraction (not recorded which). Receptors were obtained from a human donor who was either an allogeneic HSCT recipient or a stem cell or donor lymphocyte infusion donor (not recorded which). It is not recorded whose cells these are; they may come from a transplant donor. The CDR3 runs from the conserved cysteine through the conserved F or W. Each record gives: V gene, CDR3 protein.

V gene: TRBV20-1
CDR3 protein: CSASTSMNTEAFF

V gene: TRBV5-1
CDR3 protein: CASSLGLGGRTYNEQFF

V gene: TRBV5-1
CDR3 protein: CASSLRDWQETQYF

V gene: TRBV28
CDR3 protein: CAIKRPEGYEQYF

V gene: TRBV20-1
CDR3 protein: CSASDRDRLNTGELFF

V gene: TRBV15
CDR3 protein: CATSRDPGVQPQHF

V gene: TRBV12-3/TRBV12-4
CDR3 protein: CASSSRGSGSGYEQYF

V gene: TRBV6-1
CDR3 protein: CASSRRDRETGELFF

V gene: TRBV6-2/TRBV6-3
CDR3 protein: CASSRGTNTEAFF

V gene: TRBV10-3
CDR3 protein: CAISERGTAERDTQYF

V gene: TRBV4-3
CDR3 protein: CASSKRSSGTSAYNEQFF

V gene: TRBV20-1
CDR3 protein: CSALGLKNTGELFF

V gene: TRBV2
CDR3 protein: CASNLGRSLGPQHF

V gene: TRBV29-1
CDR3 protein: CSGETGTNYGYTF

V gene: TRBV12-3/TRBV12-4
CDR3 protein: CASSTGTGETQYF

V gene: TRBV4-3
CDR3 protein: CASSQDWASASGNTIYF

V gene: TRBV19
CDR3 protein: CASTLWGTVNTEAFF

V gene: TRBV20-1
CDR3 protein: CSARTGSTYEQYF

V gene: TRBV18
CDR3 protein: CASSPKGAVTEAFF

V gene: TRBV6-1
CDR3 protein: CASRSTWNYEQYF

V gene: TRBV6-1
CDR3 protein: CASVGVSYNEQFF

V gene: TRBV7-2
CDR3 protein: CASHTVQNTEAFF

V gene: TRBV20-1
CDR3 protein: CSARDKGREQFF

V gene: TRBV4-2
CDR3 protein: CASSQGPGQVSYEQYF

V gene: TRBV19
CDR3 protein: CASSIYQGGKLSGANVLTF

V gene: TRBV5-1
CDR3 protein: CASSLENEQYF

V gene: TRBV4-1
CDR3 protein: CASSRLQGGNQPQHF

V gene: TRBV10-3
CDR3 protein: CAISDRDRGNSPLHF

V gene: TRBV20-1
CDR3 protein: CSARGQGRTEAFF

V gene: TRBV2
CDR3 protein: CARQGRTEAFF

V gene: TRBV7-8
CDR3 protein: CASSEVAKGTGELFF

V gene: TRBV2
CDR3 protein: CASSESTFRGRSGEQYF

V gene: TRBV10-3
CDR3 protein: CAISESLAGGDEQCF

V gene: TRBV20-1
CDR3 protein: CSASPGFSGNTIYF

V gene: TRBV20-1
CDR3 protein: CSARDPLGIQETQYF

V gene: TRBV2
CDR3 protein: CASEDSSMNTEAFF

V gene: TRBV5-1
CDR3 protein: CASSLGTGKEQPQHF

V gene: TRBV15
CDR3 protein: CATSPLRASGNTIYF

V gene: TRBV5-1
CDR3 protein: CASSWGASGQPGEQFF

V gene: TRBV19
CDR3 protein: CASVPGQGSFGYTF

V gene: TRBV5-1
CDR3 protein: CASGTEYTGELFF

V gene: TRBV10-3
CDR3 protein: CAISVGDIRQSEAFF

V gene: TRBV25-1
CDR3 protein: CASSEFLGLAGVRDTQYF

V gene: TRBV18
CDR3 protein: CASSPLGPEGEQYF

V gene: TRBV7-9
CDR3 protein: CASSLMTGESYNSPLHF

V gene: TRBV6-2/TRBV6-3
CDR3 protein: CASSNYSGTSSNQPQHF

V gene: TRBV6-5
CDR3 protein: CASTSGVTQYF

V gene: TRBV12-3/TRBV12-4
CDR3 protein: CASSSFPPTVLQPQHF

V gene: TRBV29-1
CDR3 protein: CSAALADEQYF

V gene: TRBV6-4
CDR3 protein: CASSDSAGYGYTF

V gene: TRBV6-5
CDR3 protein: CASSYSRLAVSYEQYF

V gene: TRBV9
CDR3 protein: CASSVAIKETQYF

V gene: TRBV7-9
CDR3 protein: CASSSPTGSTYEQYF

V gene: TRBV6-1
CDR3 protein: CASSAGPGNEKLFF

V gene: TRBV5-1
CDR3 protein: CASSLSGTATDTQYF